This T cell receptor beta chain was documented in a study of T cell repertoires in cytomegalovirus infection. Study-wide context: Based on public TCR beta signatures, there were indications of CMV infection and of a matching HLA type. General study findings and limits: Summed frequency of shared TCR beta families picked out CMV carriers who also had the relevant HLA.

In this sample, this clonotype turned up many times. As yet, its antigen is unknown. TCRdb re-analysed the reads in MiXCR, keeping a single row per CDR3 protein. The sample lists roughly 570,000 distinct CDR3 sequences, approximately 40% occurring once. This CDR3 has 14 amino acids. The ends were cut back, 1 base at V and 5 bases at J, with 9 bases in the middle. The germline V gene encodes CDR1 SGHTA and CDR2 FQGNSA. The chain uses TRBV7-2 and TRBJ2-1; no reliable D call. This TCR was sampled from a human donor in good health (CMV status not recorded). Some clones in this sample may be carry-over from other donors' samples. Sequenced material: cultured PBMCs, taken from culture after CMV antigen stimulation. CDR3 protein: CASSLDGRDNEQFF. The DNA for the CDR3 is TGTGCCAGCAGCTTAGACGGGCGAGACAATGAGCAGTTCTTC.